This TCR beta chain originates from a study of blood T cell repertoires in COVID-19. Whole-study context: The origin of the acute and convalescent COVID-19 samples was the United States, Italy and Spain. T cells, B-cell-depleted T cells, or PBMCs provided the cDNA or gDNA that served as material.

The CDR3 runs to 15 residues. Trimming took 1 base from V and 2 from J; bases not matched to a gene: 3. From germline, CDR1 is SGHRS and CDR2 YFSETQ. Authors' data handling: Counts of nucleated cells, estimated from reference gene primer amplification, were obtained. Profiled with immunoSEQ multiplex PCR; TCRdb holds only in-frame clones, not every one. V and J calls and clone size are as listed in that table; D and trimming were resolved from the DNA. The data contain around 83,000 clones, about nine tenths of them seen just once; the ten biggest clones take up 25% to 35%. The V call is TRBV5-1, the J call TRBJ2-3; 8 nucleotides line up with TRBD2. This receptor was identified in a man aged 50 or older with active or convalescent COVID-19. The sample taken for sequencing was peripheral blood. The CDR3: CASSLNSGTTDTQYF. In nucleotides, the CDR3 is TGCGCCAGCAGCTTGAATAGCGGGACCACAGATACGCAGTATTTT. The entire variable domain, with the rest obtained from reference TRBV5-1 and TRBJ2-3, is as follows: KAGVTQTPRYLIKTRGQQVTLSCSPISGHRSVSWYQQTPGQGLQFLFEYFSETQRNKGNFPGRFSGRQFSNSRSEMNVSTLELGDSALYLCASSLNSGTTDTQYFGPGTRLTVL.